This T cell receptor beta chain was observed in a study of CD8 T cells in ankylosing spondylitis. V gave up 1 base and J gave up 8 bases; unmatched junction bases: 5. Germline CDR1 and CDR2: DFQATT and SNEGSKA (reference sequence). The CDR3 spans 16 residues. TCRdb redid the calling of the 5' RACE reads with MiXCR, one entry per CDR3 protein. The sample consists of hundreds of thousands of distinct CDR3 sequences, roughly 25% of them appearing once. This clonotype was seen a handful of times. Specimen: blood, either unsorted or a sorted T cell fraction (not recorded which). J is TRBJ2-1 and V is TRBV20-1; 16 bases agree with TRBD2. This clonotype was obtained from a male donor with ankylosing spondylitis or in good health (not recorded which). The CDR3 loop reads CSARGGTSGRADEQFF. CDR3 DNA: TGCAGTGCTAGAGGAGGGACTAGCGGGAGGGCCGATGAGCAGTTCTTC.